The subject of this entry is one T cell receptor (beta chain). What it binds is not known. The V end was cut by 4 bases, the J end by 0 bases, with 13 bases between. The CDR3 totals 15 residues. CDR1 and CDR2 (germline): MRHNA, SNTAGT. This record comes from a study of beta chain features in type 1 diabetes. Study-level background: The patient and healthy donor groups were comparable for age, gender and cell yields. Regarding the study as a whole: Any HLA type influence on TCRB rearrangement was left unresolved here. Cells that show high TCR expression could be over-represented by cDNA sequencing. Among patients with Type 1 diabetes, TCRB CDR3s were moderately but significantly shorter in every one of the four CD4+ subsets.

Sequencing targeted expressed TCRB transcripts, as all isolated RNA had been reverse transcribed. The protocol was immunoSEQ multiplex PCR, while the TCRdb copy is restricted to in-frame clones and leaves out a portion. The table lists hundreds of thousands of clones, approximately 9.9% of them singletons. This sequence joins TRBV6-4 and TRBJ2-7; D gene ambiguous. The receptor's source is a young man with type 1 diabetes. The sequenced material came from central memory CD4+ T cells from blood. The CDR3, as DNA: TGTGCCAGCAGTGGCCTAGACAAGAGCTCCTACGAGCAGTACTTC. Translated, it gives CASSGLDKSSYEQYF.